These 20 T cell receptor beta chains share one sample of origin, sequenced in a study of shared clonotypes between healthy human individuals. In the naive CD8 group, cells lacked CD45RO and were positively selected for CCR7, so terminally differentiated effector memory CD45RA+ cells were left out. The protocol was immunoSEQ multiplex PCR, while the TCRdb copy is restricted to in-frame clones and leaves out a portion. The sample yields around 2.1 million clones, under 95% seen once. Source material: naive CD8+ T cells from PBMCs. The receptors derive from a man between 18 and 29 years old in good health. Some clones in this sample may be carry-over from other donors' samples.

The chain links TRBV27 to TRBJ2-7; 9 bases fit TRBD2. CDR1 and CDR2 (germline): MNHEY, SMNVEV (reference sequence). V shed 3 bases, J shed 3 bases, and the junction held 3 bases outside the gene matches. This CDR3 has 14 residues. Written as DNA, the CDR3 is TGTGCCAGCAGTTTTAGCGGGAGAGTCTACGAGCAGTACTTC. Its translation: CASSFSGRVYEQYF.

The chain joins TRBV4-1 to TRBJ2-5, with 16 bases aligning to TRBD2. The V segment lost 1 base and the J segment 4 bases; nucleotides outside the gene matches: 6. CDR1 is MGHRA and CDR2 is YSYEKL in the germline V gene. The CDR3 consists of 18 residues. The CDR3 DNA reads as TGCGCCAGCAGCCAAGTTGTGGGACTAGCGGGAGGGCCAGAGACCCAGTACTTC. The encoded protein is CASSQVVGLAGGPETQYF.

This chain joins TRBV10-3 and TRBJ2-2, with 8 bases that match TRBD1. The germline CDR1 and CDR2 sequences are ENHRY and SYGVKD. Germline trimming cut 4 bases from V and 3 bases from J; bases unmatched to any gene: 4. This CDR3 is built from 15 residues. The CDR3 reads CAISGDRHYTGELFF. The CDR3 DNA follows: TGTGCCATCAGTGGGGACAGGCACTACACCGGGGAGCTGTTTTTT.

This clone came up once. The V gene is TRBV6-6, the J gene TRBJ2-7; a weak D match, TRBD1 (5 bases). CDR3 length: 14 residues. From germline, CDR1 is MNHNY and CDR2 SVGAGI (reference sequence). V was trimmed by 6 bases and J by 5 bases, leaving 17 bases between them. CDR3 in DNA: TGTGCCAGCAGCTATTCCGGACAACTAAACGAGCAGTACTTC. This encodes CASSYSGQLNEQYF.

The V gene is TRBV7-9, the J gene TRBJ2-1; 7 bases are shared with TRBD2. CDR3 length equals 15 residues. Trimming took 7 bases from V and 5 from J; bases not matched to a gene: 11. Germline values: CDR1 SEHNR, CDR2 FQNEAQ (reference sequence). CDR3 DNA sequence: TGTGCCAGCACCTTTCTGAAACTAGCGAACAATGAGCAGTTCTTC. It encodes CASTFLKLANNEQFF.

This chain links TRBV30 with TRBJ2-5, with 9 bases lining up with TRBD2. The end of the DNA aligns better with TRBJ2-7, so the J call may be wrong. CDR3 length: 15 residues. The germline CDR1 and CDR2 sequences are GTSNPN and SVGIG (reference sequence). In nucleotides, the CDR3 is TGTGCCTGGAGGGCTAGCGGGGCAAGCTCCTACGAGCAGTACTTC. Translated: CAWRASGASSYEQYF.

Concerning this clone: The sample holds other DNA sequences that translate to the same CDR3. This chain links TRBV7-8 with TRBJ2-7; D unresolved. Germline V gene lookup returns CDR1 SGHVS and CDR2 FQNEAQ. The CDR3 is 12 amino acids. V dropped 2 bases and J dropped 4 bases, with 6 bases sitting between them. The CDR3 DNA reads TGTGCCAGCAGCTTACGAGAATACGAGCAGTACTTC. Translating it yields CASSLREYEQYF.

This clone was recorded once. The J gene is TRBJ1-1, the V gene TRBV6-6; TRBD1 might be the D (6 bases). V shed 7 bases and J shed 10 bases, with 22 bases lying between them. The germline CDR1 and CDR2 sequences are MNHNY and SVGAGI (reference sequence). The CDR3 length is 14 residues. The CDR3 here is CASNKDSLYHGAFF. DNA for the CDR3: TGTGCCAGCAACAAGGACAGCCTCTACCATGGAGCTTTCTTT.

In this sample, this clone turned up once. V usage is TRBV27 and J usage is TRBJ2-7, with D maybe TRBD1 (5 bases). V was clipped by 8 bases and J by 3 bases, with 17 bases between them. The CDR3 is 14 residues long. CDR1 is MNHEY and CDR2 is SMNVEV in the germline V gene (reference sequence). CDR3 residues: CASQKGLGYYEQYF. The DNA for the CDR3 is TGTGCCAGCCAAAAGGGGCTAGGGTACTACGAGCAGTACTTC.

CDR3: CASRSLGTDLGYTF. The CDR3 coding sequence is TGTGCCAGCCGCTCGCTTGGGACCGACCTTGGCTACACCTTC. V gene TRBV9 combines with J gene TRBJ1-2, with D possibly matching TRBD1 (5 bases). The length of the CDR3 is 14 residues. CDR1 is SGDLS and CDR2 is YYNGEE in the germline V gene. Trimming took 7 bases from V and 7 from J, leaving 20 bases between them.

The sample holds one count of this clone. The chain has TRBV27 and TRBJ1-4; D uncertain. The CDR3 spans 15 residues. V was trimmed by 8 bases and J by 8 bases, leaving 21 bases between them. Germline loops: CDR1 MNHEY, CDR2 SMNVEV (reference sequence). CDR3 residues: CASGSGRTRTEKLFF. The CDR3 DNA reads TGTGCCAGCGGATCAGGACGGACTCGAACGGAAAAACTGTTTTTT.

In this sample, this clone turned up a few times. The chain joins TRBV19 to TRBJ1-1; 10 bases match TRBD1. CDR3 length equals 15 residues. V trimming: 4 bases; J trimming: 2 bases; junction bases outside the gene matches: 4. Per germline, CDR1 LNHDA and CDR2 SQIVND (reference sequence). CDR3 bases: TGTGCCAGTAGTACTTGGACAGGGGGAAACACTGAAGCTTTCTTT. Its protein is CASSTWTGGNTEAFF.

CDR3 residues: CASSKGGRGNYGYTF. CDR3 in DNA: TGTGCCAGCAGCAAAGGAGGCAGGGGCAACTATGGCTACACCTTC. The chain carries TRBV21-1 and TRBJ1-2; TRBD1 was called by the table and not checked on the DNA. TRBV21-1 corresponds to a pseudogene. This CDR3 is built from 15 residues.

This rearrangement joins TRBV15 to TRBJ1-1; the D gene is possibly TRBD1 (5 bases). This CDR3 comprises 14 residues. The V and J ends lost 1 base and 4 bases respectively, with 10 bases between them. Germline loops: CDR1 LNHNV, CDR2 YYDKDF (reference sequence). The CDR3 spells CATSRVRVTTEAFF. The CDR3 DNA is TGTGCCACCAGCAGAGTCAGGGTGACCACTGAAGCTTTCTTT.

The V and J genes are TRBV28 and TRBJ1-3; D gene uncertain. Trimming took off 6 bases at V and 0 bases at J, with 9 bases between the two ends. The CDR3 loop spans 14 amino acids. The germline V gene has CDR1 MDHEN and CDR2 SYDVKM. CDR3 amino acids: CASSQDNSGNTIYF. DNA for the CDR3: TGTGCCAGCAGCCAAGATAACTCTGGAAACACCATATATTTT. The whole variable domain, remainder taken from reference TRBV28 and TRBJ1-3, is DVKVTQSSRYLVKRTGEKVFLECVQDMDHENMFWYRQDPGLGLRLIYFSYDVKMKEKGDIPEGYSVSREKKERFSLILESASTNQTSMYLCASSQDNSGNTIYFGEGSWLTVV.

The genes are TRBV14 and TRBJ1-4, with D tentatively TRBD1 (6 bases). The CDR3 covers 16 residues. Per the germline V gene, CDR1 is SGHDN and CDR2 is FVKESK. V gave up 0 bases and J gave up 7 bases, with 15 bases separating them. The CDR3 reads CASSQDRGTRIEKLFF. In DNA form, the CDR3 reads TGTGCCAGCAGCCAAGATCGGGGGACAAGGATTGAAAAACTGTTTTTT.

The chain employs TRBV5-6 and TRBJ2-4; D may correspond to TRBD1 or TRBD2 (6 bases each). Germline V lookup: CDR1 SGHDT, CDR2 YYEEEE. V lost 4 bases to trimming and J lost 2 bases, with 16 bases between them. The CDR3 covers 16 residues. The CDR3 loop reads CASSPQEGTSKNIQYF. CDR3 DNA sequence: TGTGCCAGCAGCCCCCAGGAGGGGACATCCAAAAACATTCAGTACTTC.

This chain joins TRBV5-1 and TRBJ2-1, with D possibly matching TRBD2 (5 bases). The CDR3 length is 15 residues. V lost 0 bases and J lost 3, with 10 bases in between. Germline CDR1 reads SGHRS; CDR2 reads YFSETQ. CDR3 nucleotides: TGCGCCAGCAGCTTGGTTGGCGGGCACTACAATGAGCAGTTCTTC. The encoded protein is CASSLVGGHYNEQFF. The full variable domain, completed using reference TRBV5-1 and TRBJ2-1, is KAGVTQTPRYLIKTRGQQVTLSCSPISGHRSVSWYQQTPGQGLQFLFEYFSETQRNKGNFPGRFSGRQFSNSRSEMNVSTLELGDSALYLCASSLVGGHYNEQFFGPGTRLTVL.

This clone was observed a single time. DNA for the CDR3: TGTGCCAGCAGCCAGGTTTTTGTTGAAAAACTGTTTTTT. Translation: CASSQVFVEKLFF. The chain links TRBV6-6 to TRBJ1-4; no reliable D call. Germline loops: CDR1 MNHNY, CDR2 SVGAGI (reference sequence). V was cut by 6 bases and J by 7 bases, with 12 bases left in between. The CDR3 totals 13 residues.

The rearrangement joins TRBV7-3 to TRBJ2-1; 8 bases fit TRBD1. CDR3 size: 14 residues. The V segment lost 4 bases and the J segment 3 bases; nucleotides outside the gene matches: 2. CDR1 is SGHTA and CDR2 is FQGTGA in the germline V gene. The CDR3 sequence is CASSYTGGYNEQFF. In nucleotides, the CDR3 is TGTGCCAGCAGCTATACAGGGGGCTACAATGAGCAGTTCTTC.